This T cell receptor beta chain emerged from a study of T cells in Graves' hyperthyroidism and ophthalmopathy. Template material for amplifying TCR beta CDR3 regions consisted of RNA transcripts. Carried out on the TCR CDR3, a first-round RT-PCR used the HTBI primer set. TCRdb reprocessed the multiplex PCR reads with MiXCR, giving one entry per CDR3 protein. The sample consists of hundreds of thousands of distinct CDR3 sequences, approximately 14% of them appearing once. There are a few counts of this clonotype. Trimming took 6 bases from V and 1 from J, leaving 10 bases between them. Germline V gives CDR1 MNHEY, CDR2 SMNVEV (reference sequence). The CDR3 runs 14 residues.

The chain recombines TRBV27 with TRBJ1-5, with D hard to call. Sample: blood. This receptor was identified in a woman between 25 and 40 years old with Graves' hyperthyroidism that later progressed to Graves' ophthalmopathy. CDR3 protein: CASRVPGSNQPQHF. The CDR3 bases are TGTGCCAGCAGAGTCCCGGGAAGCAATCAGCCCCAGCATTTT.